Below are 24 T cell receptor beta chains sequenced from a single sample in a study of blood T cell repertoires in COVID-19. This table comes from immunoSEQ multiplex PCR, and its TCRdb copy is limited to in-frame clones, with some not included. The sample shows some 40,000 clones, roughly 84% of them seen only once. The source material was peripheral blood. These receptors originate from an elderly woman with acute or convalescent COVID-19.

The chain employs TRBV7-2 and TRBJ2-1, with 7 positions matching TRBD2. The CDR3 spans 15 residues. From germline, CDR1 is SGHTA and CDR2 FQGNSA. The trim removed 8 bases at V and 3 bases at J, leaving 10 bases unmatched. The CDR3 nucleotides read TGTGCCAGCGCATGGAGCGGGGAAGGCTACAATGAGCAGTTCTTC. Translated, it gives CASAWSGEGYNEQFF.

This clone was seen a single time. This rearrangement joins TRBV28 to TRBJ2-5; D not resolved. The V end lost 6 bases, the J end lost 5 bases, and 16 bases lay between the germline ends. The CDR3 is 14 residues long. Germline V gene sequence: CDR1 MDHEN, CDR2 SYDVKM. In nucleotides, the CDR3 is TGTGCCAGCAGCCAATCAACGGGTGCGGAGACCCAGTACTTC. As protein: CASSQSTGAETQYF.

The chain employs TRBV6-2 or TRBV6-3 and TRBJ2-2; 12 bases fit TRBD2. V shed 5 bases, J shed 1 base, and the junction held 8 bases outside the gene matches. The V gene's germline CDR1 is MNHEY and CDR2 SVGEGT. The CDR3 runs to 18 residues. CDR3 amino acids: CASSRLAGGPKNTGELFF. The CDR3 DNA reads TGTGCCAGCAGTCGCCTAGCGGGAGGGCCGAAGAACACCGGGGAGCTGTTTTTT.

The V gene is TRBV2, the J gene TRBJ2-6; 16 bases match TRBD2. Germline trimming cut 0 bases from V and 1 base from J; bases unmatched to any gene: 6. Germline V lookup: CDR1 SNHLY, CDR2 FYNNEI. This CDR3 spans 21 amino acids. The CDR3 here is CASSEAHPGLAGGSGANVLTF. The CDR3 nucleotides read TGTGCCAGCAGTGAAGCACACCCGGGACTAGCGGGAGGGTCTGGGGCCAACGTCCTGACTTTC.

The V call is TRBV3-1 (or the pseudogene TRBV3-2), the J call TRBJ1-5, with TRBD1 matching over 7 bases. The CDR3 totals 14 residues. The J segment lost 8 bases and the V segment lost 4 bases, leaving 8 bases of the junction unmatched. Germline lookup yields CDR1 LGHDT and CDR2 YNNKEL (reference sequence). The CDR3 protein is CASSLGTDFKPQHF. DNA for the CDR3: TGTGCCAGCAGCCTCGGGACAGATTTTAAGCCCCAGCATTTT.

CDR3 DNA: TGTGCCAGCAGCCGAACAGGGGTTTGGGAAAAACTGTTTTTT. Its translation is CASSRTGVWEKLFF. The chain carries TRBV3-1 (or the pseudogene TRBV3-2) and TRBJ1-4, with TRBD1 matching 7 bases. Germline V lookup: CDR1 LGHDT, CDR2 YNNKEL (reference sequence). The CDR3 sequence is 14 residues long. V shed 4 bases and J 8 bases; nucleotides not matched to a gene: 7.

CDR3 in DNA: TGTGCCAGCAGCTTAGGTGTGACAGACGAGCAGTACTTC. Protein sequence: CASSLGVTDEQYF. This rearrangement joins TRBV7-8 to TRBJ2-7; perhaps TRBD1 as D (5 bases). V was pared by 1 base and J by 5 bases, with 9 bases between. Germline V gene data show CDR1 as SGHVS and CDR2 as FQNEAQ. The CDR3 has 13 amino acids.

The rearrangement uses TRBV12-3 or TRBV12-4 and TRBJ1-2; a possible D gene is TRBD1 (5 bases). V lost 5 bases and J lost 8, with 15 bases in between. The CDR3 is 13 residues long. The CDR3: CASSRGARQGYTF. Here the CDR3 DNA reads TGTGCCAGCAGTCGCGGGGCTCGGCAAGGCTACACCTTC.

The rearrangement uses TRBV4-1 and TRBJ2-1; D perhaps matches TRBD1 (5 bases). The CDR3 spans 14 residues. The germline V and J ends were trimmed by 5 bases and 5 bases, with 13 bases remaining between them. The germline gives CDR1 MGHRA, CDR2 YSYEKL. CDR3 DNA: TGCGCCAGCAGCGCCCAGCTAGGGGACAATGAGCAGTTCTTC. This codes for CASSAQLGDNEQFF.

The chain joins TRBV14 to TRBJ1-3, with TRBD1 matching over 10 bases. There are 19 residues in the CDR3. CDR1 and CDR2 from the germline V gene are SGHDN and FVKESK. The J segment lost 2 bases and the V segment lost 0 bases, leaving 10 bases of the junction unmatched. The CDR3 sequence is CASSQDGTGAAWAGNTIYF. The CDR3 nucleotides are TGTGCCAGCAGCCAAGACGGGACAGGGGCGGCCTGGGCTGGAAACACCATATATTTT.

This clone was seen only a few times. The chain links TRBV7-2 to TRBJ1-1; D ambiguous. CDR3 size: 12 residues. CDR1 SGHTA and CDR2 FQGNSA come from the germline V gene. In DNA, the CDR3 is TGTGCAGCCGGGGTAGTGAACACTGAAGCTTTCTTT. Translating gives CAAGVVNTEAFF.

In this sample, this clone turned up once. The chain has TRBV5-1 and TRBJ1-1, with D possibly matching TRBD1 (5 bases). Between the trimmed V and J ends, which lost 4 bases and 6 bases, there was a span of 16 bases. Per the germline V gene, CDR1 is SGHRS and CDR2 is YFSETQ. There are 14 residues in the CDR3. CDR3 sequence: CASSLMGGSAEAFF. The CDR3 DNA reads TGCGCCAGCAGCCTGATGGGGGGTTCGGCTGAAGCTTTCTTT.

The chain employs TRBV12-3 or TRBV12-4 and TRBJ1-2; D may be TRBD1 (6 bases). The V end lost 5 bases, the J end lost 7 bases, and 14 bases lay between the germline ends. The CDR3 is made up of 13 amino acids. DNA of the CDR3: TGTGCCAGCAGTCTTGGACAGACTACTGGCTACACCTTC. Protein product: CASSLGQTTGYTF.

This clone was recorded a few times. The chain recombines TRBV25-1 with TRBJ2-7; 7 bases fit TRBD1. This CDR3 is built from 13 residues. Germline CDR1 is MGHDK and CDR2 is SYGVNS. Trimming took 8 bases from V and 2 from J; bases not matched to a gene: 6. The CDR3 sequence: CASARTGTYEQYF. The CDR3 DNA is TGTGCCAGCGCTCGGACAGGAACCTACGAGCAGTACTTC.

This clone was picked up a small number of times. The gene calls are TRBV7-2 and TRBJ1-6; D is undetermined. The CDR3 spans 16 residues. V was shortened by 4 bases and J by 9 bases, with 19 bases between the two germline ends. From germline, CDR1 is SGHTA and CDR2 FQGNSA. CDR3 nucleotide sequence: TGTGCCAGCAGCTCCGCGGGCTCAATCTCTACTTCACCCCTCCACTTT. Protein product: CASSSAGSISTSPLHF.

This clone occurred a few times. The rearrangement joins TRBV2 to TRBJ1-6, with 11 positions matching TRBD1. Germline lookup yields CDR1 SNHLY and CDR2 FYNNEI. With 7 bases clipped from V and 9 bases from J, the junction kept 8 bases outside the gene matches. This CDR3 spans 15 amino acids. As DNA, the CDR3 is TGTGCCAGCAATACGGGACAGGGGGGGATTTCACCCCTCCACTTT. Translating it yields CASNTGQGGISPLHF.

V is TRBV3-1 (or the pseudogene TRBV3-2) and J is TRBJ2-2; D is unclear. V was pared by 4 bases and J by 9 bases, with 6 bases between. This CDR3 spans 11 amino acids. CDR1 LGHDT and CDR2 YNNKEL come from the germline V gene (reference sequence). The CDR3 protein is CASSPNRELFF. The CDR3 nucleotides are TGTGCCAGCAGCCCTAATCGGGAGCTGTTTTTT.

This chain connects TRBV7-9 to TRBJ2-3; D perhaps matches TRBD2 (6 bases). V was cut by 5 bases and J by 4 bases, with 16 bases left in between. The CDR3 loop spans 15 amino acids. Germline V gives CDR1 SEHNR, CDR2 FQNEAQ (reference sequence). The CDR3 nucleotides read TGTGCCAGCAGCCCCCACTGGGGGGAGGCAGATACGCAGTATTTT. It translates to CASSPHWGEADTQYF.

The rearrangement links TRBV18 to TRBJ1-5; no firm D call. Between the trimmed V and J ends, which lost 2 bases and 4 bases, there was a span of 6 bases. CDR1 is KGHSH, CDR2 LQKENI, per germline. The CDR3 length is 13 residues. The CDR3 nucleotides are TGTGCCAGCTCACCAACGGGGAATCAGCCCCAGCATTTT. Protein sequence: CASSPTGNQPQHF.

J is TRBJ1-1 and V is TRBV28; D is perhaps TRBD1 (5 bases). The CDR3 consists of 14 residues. Per germline, CDR1 MDHEN and CDR2 SYDVKM. The V end lost 3 bases, the J end lost 2 bases, and 10 bases lay between the germline ends. CDR3 in amino acids: CASSFRQSNTEAFF. As DNA, the CDR3 is TGTGCCAGCAGTTTTCGACAGTCAAACACTGAAGCTTTCTTT.

This chain joins TRBV11-2 and TRBJ2-1; 9 positions match TRBD2. The CDR3 runs 16 residues. Germline CDR1 and CDR2: SGHAT and FQNNGV. The V and J ends lost 0 bases and 8 bases, in that order; junction bases with no gene match: 8. This CDR3 reads CASSLDLGGRADEQFF. In DNA form, the CDR3 reads TGTGCCAGCAGCTTAGATTTAGGCGGGAGGGCCGATGAGCAGTTCTTC.

This clone was detected only once. The CDR3 protein is CASSLTGVAFF. The CDR3 DNA reads TGTGCCAGCAGCTTAACAGGGGTGGCGTTCTTT. The chain couples TRBV11-2 to TRBJ1-1; TRBD1 aligns across 7 bases. The CDR3 is made up of 11 amino acids. Losses at the gene ends were 2 bases for V and 14 bases for J; bases not matched to a gene: 5. Germline V CDR1 and CDR2: SGHAT, FQNNGV.

The rearrangement links TRBV2 to TRBJ2-7, with 9 bases that match TRBD2. V lost 4 bases and J lost 3; bases outside the gene matches: 7. CDR1 and CDR2 (germline): SNHLY, FYNNEI. This CDR3 spans 15 amino acids. Written as DNA, the CDR3 is TGTGCCAGCAGTGTCCGAGCGGGAGGCAACTACGAGCAGTACTTC. It is translated as CASSVRAGGNYEQYF. Supplemented by reference TRBV2 and TRBJ2-7, the full variable domain reads EPEVTQTPSHQVTQMGQEVILRCVPISNHLYFYWYRQILGQKVEFLVSFYNNEISEKSEIFDDQFSVERPDGSNFTLKIRSTKLEDSAMYFCASSVRAGGNYEQYFGPGTRLTVT.

J is TRBJ2-2 and V is TRBV18; the match to TRBD1 covers 7 bases. In germline, CDR1 is KGHSH, CDR2 LQKENI. V dropped 2 bases and J dropped 4; count of bases not matched to a gene: 1. The CDR3 runs to 14 residues. CDR3 sequence reads: CASSPNRGTGELFF. The CDR3 DNA sequence: TGTGCCAGCTCACCAAACAGGGGCACCGGGGAGCTGTTTTTT. Variable domain in full (rest from reference TRBV18 and TRBJ2-2): NAGVMQNPRHLVRRRGQEARLRCSPMKGHSHVYWYRQLPEEGLKFMVYLQKENIIDESGMPKERFSAEFPKEGPSILRIQQVVRGDSAAYFCASSPNRGTGELFFGEGSRLTVL.